This TCR beta chain was documented in a study of shared clonotypes between healthy human individuals (dated by TCRdb to 2018 to 2020). Looking at the study overall: The cohort included three men and a couple of women between 18 and 49 years of age. Blood TCR repertoires of roughly 5 healthy adults were deeply sequenced to estimate repertoire size and the extent of clonotype sharing between individuals. Libraries were prepared and TCR repertoires were sequenced by different laboratories using diverse techniques, in order to increase sequencing depth and limit assay-specific biases. Each donor's leukapheresis produced roughly between about 0.9 and 9.5 billion PBMCs. The research as a whole found: Sampling was limited to blood, and TCR repertoires in tissue likely differ from TCR repertoires in blood. The small number of donors limited the genetic and exposure-history diversity represented. Pairwise subsampling indicated that sequencing depth was expected to affect the degree of clonotype sharing among donors.

V has 8 bases trimmed and J has 2 bases trimmed; junction bases matching no gene number 3. The CDR1 and CDR2 encoded by the germline V gene are SNHLY and FYNNEI. The CDR3 covers 13 residues, taking in both the cysteine and the phenylalanine. The read is trimmed to its CDR3 DNA, 39 bases read in frame from base 1. Using the deep immunoSEQ assay, TCR CDR3 regions were amplified from genomic DNA by multiplex PCR. Genomic DNA extracted from each cell subset was distributed evenly over all wells of several immunoSEQ 96-well plates, and each plate served as one replicate. For unsorted PBMC, each replicate PCR was loaded with approximately 330 ng genomic DNA, equivalent to 30,000 or so T cell genomes. Genomic DNA from unsorted PBMC was sequenced over ten immunoSEQ deep assay plates. Purified libraries were measured with a Qubit 3.0 fluorometer, size-checked on a Bioanalyzer 2100, and measured again with the KAPA Library Quantification kit. A separate single-read 150-cycle Illumina NextSeq 550 flow cell was used to sequence each immunoSEQ 96-well plate. As for the authors' bioinformatics: Because only junctional sequences without quality scores were contained in the immunoSEQ output, filtering matching that applied to full-length reads could not be performed. Sequences were annotated with PyIR, a Python wrapper for IgBLAST v1.9, and V/J genes and CDR3 were assigned using IMGT germline references. Reads with weak V/J assignments (E-value above 1e-6), missing CDR3, stop codons, out-of-frame junctions, or ambiguous translated residues were removed. V3J clonotypes were defined as sequences sharing the same inferred V gene, J gene, and CDR3 amino acid sequence. To compute the percentage overlap between repertoires, the number of shared unique clonotypes was divided by the size of the smaller repertoire. Richness of each repertoire was evaluated using RTK rarefaction, the Chao1 estimator, and Recon v2.1 estimates of unobserved clonotypes. The table comes from immuneACCESS by way of TCRdb, which keeps in-frame sequences with V and J called. Part of the clones is missing from these tables; in studies checked, under half for an unresolved V gene and the rest for unknown reasons. That table supplies the V and J calls and clone size; D and trimming were determined from the DNA. The sample table records 450,000 to 500,000 clones; almost 80% of these occur just once. The ten biggest clones cover around 11% of the sample.

On this clone: Its antigen is unknown. Within one base of it there is no much larger clone, and no base qualities were kept.

The donors were healthy, HIV-negative adults who had no recently reported acute infections or vaccinations. All donors were Caucasian adults living in Nashville, Tennessee, USA. For unsorted samples, 85 million to 100 million PBMCs were counted, and genomic DNA was extracted using the QIAamp DNA Blood Mini kit. Blood was collected by leukapheresis, and PBMCs were isolated by Ficoll-Histopaque density gradient centrifugation and then cryopreserved in liquid nitrogen vapor phase. The rearranged segments are TRBV2 and TRBJ2-1; a stretch of 7 junction bases matches TRBD2. This clonotype was sampled from a woman aged 40-49 years in good health. Some clones in this sample may be carry-over from other donors' samples. Sequenced: PBMCs. The nucleotide sequence is given as TGTGCCAGCTGGACTAGTACCTACAATGAGCAGTTCTTC. Translation gives CASWTSTYNEQFF.